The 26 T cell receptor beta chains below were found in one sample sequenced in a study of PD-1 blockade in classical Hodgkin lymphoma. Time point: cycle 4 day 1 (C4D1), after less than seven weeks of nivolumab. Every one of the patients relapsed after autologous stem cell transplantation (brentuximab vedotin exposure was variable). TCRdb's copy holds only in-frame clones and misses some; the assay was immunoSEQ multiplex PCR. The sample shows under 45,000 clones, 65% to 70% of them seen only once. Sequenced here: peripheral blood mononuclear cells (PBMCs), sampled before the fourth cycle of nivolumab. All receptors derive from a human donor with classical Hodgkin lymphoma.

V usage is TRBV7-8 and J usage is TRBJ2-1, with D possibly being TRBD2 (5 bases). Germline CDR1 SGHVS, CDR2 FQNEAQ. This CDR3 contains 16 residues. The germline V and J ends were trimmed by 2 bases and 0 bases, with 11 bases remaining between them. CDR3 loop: CASSLILGSSYNEQFF. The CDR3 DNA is TGTGCCAGCAGCTTAATCCTTGGGAGCTCCTACAATGAGCAGTTCTTC.

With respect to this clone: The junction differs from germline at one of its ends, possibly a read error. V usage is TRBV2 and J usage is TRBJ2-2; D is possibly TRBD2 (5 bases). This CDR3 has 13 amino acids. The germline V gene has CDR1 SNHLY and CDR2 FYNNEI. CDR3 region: CASNRVNTGEPFF. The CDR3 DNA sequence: TGTGCCAGCAATCGTGTGAACACCGGGGAGCCGTTTTTT. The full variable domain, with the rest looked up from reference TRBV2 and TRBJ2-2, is EPEVTQTPSHQVTQMGQEVILRCVPISNHLYFYWYRQILGQKVEFLVSFYNNEISEKSEIFDDQFSVERPDGSNFTLKIRSTKLEDSAMYFCASNRVNTGEPFFGEGSRLTVL.

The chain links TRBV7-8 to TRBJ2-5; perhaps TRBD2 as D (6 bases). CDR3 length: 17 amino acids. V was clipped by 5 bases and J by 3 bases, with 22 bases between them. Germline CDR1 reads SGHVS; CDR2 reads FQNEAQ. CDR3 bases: TGTGCCAGCAGCCTCCCGCGGCCTAGCGCCCTTGAAGAGACCCAGTACTTC. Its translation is CASSLPRPSALEETQYF. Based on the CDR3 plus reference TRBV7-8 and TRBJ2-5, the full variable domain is GAGVSQSPRYKVAKRGQDVALRCDPISGHVSLFWYQQALGQGPEFLTYFQNEAQLDKSGLPSDRFFAERPEGSVSTLKIQRTQQEDSAVYLCASSLPRPSALEETQYFGPGTRLLVL.

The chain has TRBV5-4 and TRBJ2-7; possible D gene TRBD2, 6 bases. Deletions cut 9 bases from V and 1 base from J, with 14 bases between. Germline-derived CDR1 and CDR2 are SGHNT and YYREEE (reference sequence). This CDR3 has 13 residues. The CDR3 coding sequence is TGTGCCACCACGGGGGATGAGTCCTACGAGCAGTACTTC. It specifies CATTGDESYEQYF.

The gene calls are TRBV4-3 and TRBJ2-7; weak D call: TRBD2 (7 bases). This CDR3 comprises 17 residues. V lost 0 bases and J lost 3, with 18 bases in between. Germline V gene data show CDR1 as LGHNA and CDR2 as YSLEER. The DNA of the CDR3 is TGCGCCAGCAGCCAAGATTCTGGGGGCGGGGGCTACTACGAGCAGTACTTC. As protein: CASSQDSGGGGYYEQYF.

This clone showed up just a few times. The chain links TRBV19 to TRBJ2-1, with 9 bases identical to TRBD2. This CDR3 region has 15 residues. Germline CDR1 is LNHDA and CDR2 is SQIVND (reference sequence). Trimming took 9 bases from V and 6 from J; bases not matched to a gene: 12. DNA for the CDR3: TGTGCCAGCCTTCAGTCCGGGACTAGCTTCAATGAGCAGTTCTTC. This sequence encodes CASLQSGTSFNEQFF.

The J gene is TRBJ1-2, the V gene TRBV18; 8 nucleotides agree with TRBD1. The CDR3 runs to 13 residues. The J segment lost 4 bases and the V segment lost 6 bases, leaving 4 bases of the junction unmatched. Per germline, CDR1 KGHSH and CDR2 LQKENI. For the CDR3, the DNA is TGTGCCAGCTCCGGCGGACAGGGCTATGGCTACACCTTC. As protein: CASSGGQGYGYTF.

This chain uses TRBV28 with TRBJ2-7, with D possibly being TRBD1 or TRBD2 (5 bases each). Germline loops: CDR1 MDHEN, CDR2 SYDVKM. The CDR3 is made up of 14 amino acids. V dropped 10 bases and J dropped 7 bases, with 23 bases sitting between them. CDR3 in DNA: TGTGCCACCGTGCTATGGGACCGCCGATGGGAGCAGTACTTC. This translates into CATVLWDRRWEQYF.

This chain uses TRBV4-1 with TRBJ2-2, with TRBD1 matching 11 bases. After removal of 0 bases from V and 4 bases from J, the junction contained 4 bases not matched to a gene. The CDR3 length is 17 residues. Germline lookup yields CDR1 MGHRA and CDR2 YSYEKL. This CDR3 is CASSQDLGTGGTGELFF. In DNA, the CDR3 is TGCGCCAGCAGCCAAGATTTGGGGACAGGGGGCACCGGGGAGCTGTTTTTT.

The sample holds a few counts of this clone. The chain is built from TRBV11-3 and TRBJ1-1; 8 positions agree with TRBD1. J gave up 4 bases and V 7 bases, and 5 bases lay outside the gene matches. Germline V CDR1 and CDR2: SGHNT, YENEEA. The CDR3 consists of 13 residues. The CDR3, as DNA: TGTGCCAGCACCACAGACAGGGGCACTGAAGCTTTCTTT. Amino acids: CASTTDRGTEAFF.

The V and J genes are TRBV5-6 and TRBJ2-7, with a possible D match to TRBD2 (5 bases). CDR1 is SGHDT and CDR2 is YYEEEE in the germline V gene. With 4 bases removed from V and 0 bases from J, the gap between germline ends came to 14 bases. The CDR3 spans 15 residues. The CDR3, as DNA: TGTGCCAGCAGCCCCCGGGGTGGAGTCTCCTACGAGCAGTACTTC. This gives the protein CASSPRGGVSYEQYF.

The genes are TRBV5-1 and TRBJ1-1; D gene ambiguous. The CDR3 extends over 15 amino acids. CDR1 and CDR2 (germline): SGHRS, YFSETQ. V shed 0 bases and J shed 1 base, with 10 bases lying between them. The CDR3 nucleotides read TGCGCCAGCAGCTTGGATGGCTCCACGAACACTGAAGCTTTCTTT. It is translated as CASSLDGSTNTEAFF. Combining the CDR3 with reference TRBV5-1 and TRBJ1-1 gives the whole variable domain KAGVTQTPRYLIKTRGQQVTLSCSPISGHRSVSWYQQTPGQGLQFLFEYFSETQRNKGNFPGRFSGRQFSNSRSEMNVSTLELGDSALYLCASSLDGSTNTEAFFGQGTRLTVV.

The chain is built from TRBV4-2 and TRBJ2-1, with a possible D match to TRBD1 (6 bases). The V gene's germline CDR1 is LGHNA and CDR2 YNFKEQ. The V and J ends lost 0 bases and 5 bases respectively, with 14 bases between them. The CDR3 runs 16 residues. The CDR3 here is CASSQDITRGNNEQFF. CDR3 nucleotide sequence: TGTGCCAGCAGCCAAGATATCACGAGGGGGAACAATGAGCAGTTCTTC.

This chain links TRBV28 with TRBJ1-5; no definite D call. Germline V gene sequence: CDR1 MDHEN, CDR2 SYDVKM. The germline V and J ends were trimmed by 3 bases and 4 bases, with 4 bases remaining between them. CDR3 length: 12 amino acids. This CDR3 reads CASSFLNQPQHF. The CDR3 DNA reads TGTGCCAGCAGTTTCCTTAATCAGCCCCAGCATTTT.

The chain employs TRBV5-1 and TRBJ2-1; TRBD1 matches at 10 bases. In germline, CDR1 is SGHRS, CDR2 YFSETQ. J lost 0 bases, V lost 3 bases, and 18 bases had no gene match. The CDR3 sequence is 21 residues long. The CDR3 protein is CASSWGQGISGLISSYNEQFF. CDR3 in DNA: TGCGCCAGCAGCTGGGGACAGGGGATCTCTGGTTTAATTAGCTCCTACAATGAGCAGTTCTTC.

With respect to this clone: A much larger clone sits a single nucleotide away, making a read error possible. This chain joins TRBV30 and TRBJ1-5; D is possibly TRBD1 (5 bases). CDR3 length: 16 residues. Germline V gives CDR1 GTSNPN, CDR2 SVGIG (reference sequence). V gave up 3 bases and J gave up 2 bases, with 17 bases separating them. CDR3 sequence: CAWRSGRDYGNQPQHF. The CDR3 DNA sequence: TGTGCCTGGAGATCAGGCAGGGATTATGGCAATCAGCCCCAGCATTTT.

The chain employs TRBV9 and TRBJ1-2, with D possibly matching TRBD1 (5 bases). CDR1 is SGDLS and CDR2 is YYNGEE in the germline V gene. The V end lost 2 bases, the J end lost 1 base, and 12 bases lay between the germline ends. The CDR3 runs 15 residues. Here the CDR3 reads CASSVSGTGNYGYTF. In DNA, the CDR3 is TGTGCCAGCAGCGTTTCCGGGACTGGTAACTATGGCTACACCTTC.

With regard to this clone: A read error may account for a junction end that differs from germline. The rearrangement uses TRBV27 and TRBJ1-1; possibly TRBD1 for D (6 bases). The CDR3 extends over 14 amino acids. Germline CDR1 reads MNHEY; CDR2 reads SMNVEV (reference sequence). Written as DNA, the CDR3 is TGTGCCAACAGTTTATTGGGGACAAACACTGAAGCTTTCTTT. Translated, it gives CANSLLGTNTEAFF.

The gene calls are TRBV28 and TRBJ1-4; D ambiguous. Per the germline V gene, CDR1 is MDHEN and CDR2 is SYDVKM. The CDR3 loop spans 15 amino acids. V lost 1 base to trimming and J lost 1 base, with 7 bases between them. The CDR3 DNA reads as TGTGCCAGCAGTTTATCCGAAGGAACTAATGAAAAACTGTTTTTT. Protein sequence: CASSLSEGTNEKLFF.

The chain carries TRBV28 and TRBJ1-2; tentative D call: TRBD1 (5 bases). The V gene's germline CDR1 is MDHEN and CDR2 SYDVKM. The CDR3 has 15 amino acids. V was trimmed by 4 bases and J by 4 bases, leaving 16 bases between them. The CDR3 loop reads CASSSRTSVGYGYTF. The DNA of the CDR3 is TGTGCCAGCAGTTCCCGGACATCTGTGGGCTATGGCTACACCTTC.

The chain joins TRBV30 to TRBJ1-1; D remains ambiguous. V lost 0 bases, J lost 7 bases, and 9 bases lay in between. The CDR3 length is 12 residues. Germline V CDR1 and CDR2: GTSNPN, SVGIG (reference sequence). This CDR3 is CAWSVRVVEAFF. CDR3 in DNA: TGTGCCTGGAGTGTACGGGTGGTTGAAGCTTTCTTT. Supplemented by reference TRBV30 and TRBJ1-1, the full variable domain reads SQTIHQWPATLVQPVGSPLSLECTVEGTSNPNLYWYRQAAGRGLQLLFYSVGIGQISSEVPQNLSASRPQDRQFILSSKKLLLSDSGFYLCAWSVRVVEAFFGQGTRLTVV.

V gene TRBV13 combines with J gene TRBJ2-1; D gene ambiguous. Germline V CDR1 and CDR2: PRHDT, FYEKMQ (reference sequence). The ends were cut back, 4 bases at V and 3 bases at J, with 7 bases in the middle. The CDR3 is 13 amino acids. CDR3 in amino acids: CASSSRYYNEQFF. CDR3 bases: TGTGCCAGCAGCTCCCGATACTACAATGAGCAGTTCTTC.

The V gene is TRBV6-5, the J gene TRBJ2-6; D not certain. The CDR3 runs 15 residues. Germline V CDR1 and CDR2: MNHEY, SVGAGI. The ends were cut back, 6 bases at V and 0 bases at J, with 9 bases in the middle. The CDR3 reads CASSLDGSGANVLTF. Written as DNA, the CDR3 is TGTGCCAGCAGCTTGGATGGCTCTGGGGCCAACGTCCTGACTTTC.

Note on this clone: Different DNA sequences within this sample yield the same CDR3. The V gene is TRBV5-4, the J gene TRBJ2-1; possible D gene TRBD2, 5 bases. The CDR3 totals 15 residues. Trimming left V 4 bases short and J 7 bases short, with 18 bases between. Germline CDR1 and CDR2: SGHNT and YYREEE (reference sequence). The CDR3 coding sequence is TGTGCCAGCAGCCCGGGGTCCCAGATGGGGAATGAGCAGTTCTTC. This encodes CASSPGSQMGNEQFF.

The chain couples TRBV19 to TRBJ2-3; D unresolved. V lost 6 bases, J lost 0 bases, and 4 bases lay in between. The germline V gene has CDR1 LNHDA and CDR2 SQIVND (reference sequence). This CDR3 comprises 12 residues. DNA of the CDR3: TGTGCCAGTAGCGGGAGCACAGATACGCAGTATTTT. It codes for CASSGSTDTQYF.

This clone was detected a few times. The CDR3 protein is CASGDSPFYGYTF. As DNA, the CDR3 is TGTGCCAGTGGGGACAGCCCATTCTATGGCTACACCTTC. This chain uses TRBV6-1 with TRBJ1-2; 7 nucleotides agree with TRBD1. J gave up 4 bases and V 9 bases, and 8 bases lay outside the gene matches. The germline V gene encodes CDR1 MNHNS and CDR2 SASEGT. CDR3 length equals 13 residues.